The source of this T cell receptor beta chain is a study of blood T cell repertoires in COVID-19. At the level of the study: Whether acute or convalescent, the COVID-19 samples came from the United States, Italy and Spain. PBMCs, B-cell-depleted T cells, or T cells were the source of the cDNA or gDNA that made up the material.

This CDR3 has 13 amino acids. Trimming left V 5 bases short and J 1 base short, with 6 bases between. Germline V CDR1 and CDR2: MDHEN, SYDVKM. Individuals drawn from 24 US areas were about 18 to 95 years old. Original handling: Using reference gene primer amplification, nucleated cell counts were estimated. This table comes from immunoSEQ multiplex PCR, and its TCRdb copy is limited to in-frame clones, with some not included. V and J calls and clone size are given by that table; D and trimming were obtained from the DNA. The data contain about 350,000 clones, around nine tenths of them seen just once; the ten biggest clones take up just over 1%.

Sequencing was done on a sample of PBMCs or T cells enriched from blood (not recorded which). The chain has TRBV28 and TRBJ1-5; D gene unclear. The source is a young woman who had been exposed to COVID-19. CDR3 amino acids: CASSPLSNQPQHF. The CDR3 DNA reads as TGTGCCAGCAGTCCCCTCAGCAATCAGCCCCAGCATTTT.